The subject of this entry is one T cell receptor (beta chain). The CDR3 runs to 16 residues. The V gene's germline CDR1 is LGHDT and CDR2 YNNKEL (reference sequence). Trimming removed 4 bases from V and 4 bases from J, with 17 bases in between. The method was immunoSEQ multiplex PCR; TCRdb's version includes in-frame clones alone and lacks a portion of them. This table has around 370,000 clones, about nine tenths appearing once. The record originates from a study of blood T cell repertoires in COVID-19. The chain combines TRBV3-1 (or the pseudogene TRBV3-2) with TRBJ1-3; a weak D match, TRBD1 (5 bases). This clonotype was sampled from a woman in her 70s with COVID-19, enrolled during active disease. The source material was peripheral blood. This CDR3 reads CASSPPAGREGNTIYF. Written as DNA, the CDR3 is TGTGCCAGCAGCCCACCTGCCGGCAGGGAAGGAAACACCATATATTTT.